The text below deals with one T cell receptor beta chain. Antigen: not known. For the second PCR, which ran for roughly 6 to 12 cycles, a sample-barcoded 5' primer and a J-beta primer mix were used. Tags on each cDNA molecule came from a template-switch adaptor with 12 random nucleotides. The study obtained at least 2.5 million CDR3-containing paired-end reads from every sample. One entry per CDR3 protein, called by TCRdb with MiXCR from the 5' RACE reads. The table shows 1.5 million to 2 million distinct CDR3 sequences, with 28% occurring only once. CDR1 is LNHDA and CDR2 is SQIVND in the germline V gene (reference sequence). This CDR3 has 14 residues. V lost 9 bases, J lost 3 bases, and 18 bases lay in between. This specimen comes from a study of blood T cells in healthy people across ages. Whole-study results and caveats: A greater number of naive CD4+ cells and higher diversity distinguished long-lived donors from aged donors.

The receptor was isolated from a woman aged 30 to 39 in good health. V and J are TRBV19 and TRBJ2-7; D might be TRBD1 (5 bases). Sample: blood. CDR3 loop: CASSQGPTLYEQYF. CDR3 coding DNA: TGTGCCAGCAGTCAGGGCCCCACCCTCTACGAGCAGTACTTC.